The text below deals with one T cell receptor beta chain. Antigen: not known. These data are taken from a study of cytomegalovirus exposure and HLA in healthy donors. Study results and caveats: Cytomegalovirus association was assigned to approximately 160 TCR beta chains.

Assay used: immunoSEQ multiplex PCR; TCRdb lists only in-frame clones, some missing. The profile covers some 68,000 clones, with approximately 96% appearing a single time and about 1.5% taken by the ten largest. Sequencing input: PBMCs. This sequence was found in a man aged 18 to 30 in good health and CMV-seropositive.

The CDR3 bases are TGTGCCAGCAGTGAAAGGCCAGGTCTTTCCTCTGGGGCCAACGTCCTGACTTTC. This sequence encodes CASSERPGLSSGANVLTF. The rearrangement links TRBV6-1 to TRBJ2-6; D gene unclear. Germline loops: CDR1 MNHNS, CDR2 SASEGT. The CDR3 covers 18 residues. The V and J ends lost 2 bases and 0 bases respectively, with 14 bases between them.